The source of this TCR beta chain is a study of blood T cell repertoires in COVID-19. About the research overall: From T cells, B-cell-depleted T cells, or PBMCs came the material, which was cDNA or gDNA.

Original data processing: How many nucleated cells were present was estimated from reference gene primer amplification. Sequenced by immunoSEQ multiplex PCR; TCRdb stores in-frame clones only, minus some. That table supplies the V and J calls and clone size; D and trimming were determined from the DNA. The data show over 150,000 clones, 80% to 85% seen once. Germline V lookup: CDR1 MNHNY, CDR2 SVGAGI (reference sequence). CDR3 size: 12 residues. V was clipped by 6 bases and J by 11 bases, with 16 bases between them. The receptor's source is a woman in her thirties or forties with COVID-19, enrolled during active disease. What was sequenced was peripheral blood. This chain uses TRBV6-6 with TRBJ1-1; D may be TRBD1 (6 bases). This CDR3 reads CASSPPSGEAFF. The CDR3 nucleotides are TGTGCCAGCAGCCCCCCTTCAGGGGAGGCTTTCTTT.